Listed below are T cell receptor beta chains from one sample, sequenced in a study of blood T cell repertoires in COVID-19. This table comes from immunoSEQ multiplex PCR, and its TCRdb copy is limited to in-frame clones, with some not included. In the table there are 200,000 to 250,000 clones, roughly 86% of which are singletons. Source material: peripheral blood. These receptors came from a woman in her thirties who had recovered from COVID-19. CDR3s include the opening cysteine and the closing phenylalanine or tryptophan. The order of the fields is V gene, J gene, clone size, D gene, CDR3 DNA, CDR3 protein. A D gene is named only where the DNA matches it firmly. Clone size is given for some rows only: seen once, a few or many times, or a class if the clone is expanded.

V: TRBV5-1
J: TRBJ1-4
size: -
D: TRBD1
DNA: TGCGCCAGCAGCCTTACCCCGGGACAGGGCTCGGAACTGTTTTTT
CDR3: CASSLTPGQGSELFF

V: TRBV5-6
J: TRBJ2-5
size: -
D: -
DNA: TGTGCCAGCAGCTTTTTGGGAGAGGGAGAAGAGACCCAGTACTTC
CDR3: CASSFLGEGEETQYF

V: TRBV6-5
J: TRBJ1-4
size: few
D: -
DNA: TGTGCCAGTGTTACAGGGTCCACTAATGAAAAACTGTTTTTT
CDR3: CASVTGSTNEKLFF

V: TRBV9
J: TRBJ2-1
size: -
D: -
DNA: TGTGCCAGCGCCAGGGTCATGAATGAGCAGTTCTTC
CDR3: CASARVMNEQFF

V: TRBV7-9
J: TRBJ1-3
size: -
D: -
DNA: TGTGCCAGCAGTTCACAGGGAGCTGGAAACACCATATATTTT
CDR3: CASSSQGAGNTIYF

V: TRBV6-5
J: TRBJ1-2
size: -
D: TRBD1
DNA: TGTGCCAGCAGCTCCTGGGACAGCTCCTATGGCTACACCTTC
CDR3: CASSSWDSSYGYTF

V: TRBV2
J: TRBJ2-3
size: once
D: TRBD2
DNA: TGTGCCAGCAGGAGACTAGCGGGGGGGCCGGAGGATACGCAGTATTTT
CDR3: CASRRLAGGPEDTQYF

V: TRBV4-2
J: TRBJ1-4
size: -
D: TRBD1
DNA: TGTGCCAGCAGCCAGGGACAGACCGGGGAAAAACTGTTTTTT
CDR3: CASSQGQTGEKLFF

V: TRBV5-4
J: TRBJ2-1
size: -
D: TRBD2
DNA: TGTGCCAGCGCTAGCGGGGGGGCGTCCTACAATGAGCAGTTCTTC
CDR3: CASASGGASYNEQFF

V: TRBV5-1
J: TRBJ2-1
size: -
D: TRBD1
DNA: TGCGCCAGCAGCTTGGGGGACAGCTACAATGAGCAGTTCTTC
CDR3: CASSLGDSYNEQFF

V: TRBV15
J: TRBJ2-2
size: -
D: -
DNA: TGTGCCACCAGAGGAGGGGGCCCGAACACCGGGGAGCTGTTTTTT
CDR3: CATRGGGPNTGELFF

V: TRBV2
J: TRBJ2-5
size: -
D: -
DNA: TGTGCCAGCAGTGAAAGCCCCCTCGGAGTCCAAGAGACCCAGTACTTC
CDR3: CASSESPLGVQETQYF

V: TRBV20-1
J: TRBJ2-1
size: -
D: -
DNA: TGCAGTGCTAGTATGACAGGCGACAGGCACAGCAATGAGCAGTTCTTC
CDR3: CSASMTGDRHSNEQFF

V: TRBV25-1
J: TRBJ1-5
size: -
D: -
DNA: TGTGCCAGCAGTGATACCCGGAGAAATCAGCCCCAGCATTTT
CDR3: CASSDTRRNQPQHF

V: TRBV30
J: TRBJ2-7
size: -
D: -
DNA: TGTGCCTGGAGTGGATCAGGGATCTACGAGCAGTACTTC
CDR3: CAWSGSGIYEQYF

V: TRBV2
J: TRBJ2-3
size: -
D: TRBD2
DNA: TGTGCCAGCAGTGATTCCGGGGGACTAGCGGGGGGCACAGATACGCAGTATTTT
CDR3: CASSDSGGLAGGTDTQYF

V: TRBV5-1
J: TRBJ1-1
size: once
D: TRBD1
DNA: TGCGCCAGCAGCTTGGGGGAGTTGTGGACAGGGAACACTGAAGCTTTCTTT
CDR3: CASSLGELWTGNTEAFF

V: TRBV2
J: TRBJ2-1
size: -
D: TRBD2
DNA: TGTGCCAGCAGTGGACTAGCGGGGAGATACAATGAGCAGTTCTTC
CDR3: CASSGLAGRYNEQFF

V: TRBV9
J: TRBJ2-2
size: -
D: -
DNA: TGTGCCAGCAGCGTAGCGAGCGCCGGGGAGCTGTTTTTT
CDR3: CASSVASAGELFF

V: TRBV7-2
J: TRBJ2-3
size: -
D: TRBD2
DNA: TGTGCCAGCAGCTTAGTAGCGGGGGGGGGAGATACGCAGTATTTT
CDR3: CASSLVAGGGDTQYF

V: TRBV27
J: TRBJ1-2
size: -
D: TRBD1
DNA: TGTGCCAGCAGACAGGGGGCTTATATCTATGGCTACACCTTC
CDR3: CASRQGAYIYGYTF

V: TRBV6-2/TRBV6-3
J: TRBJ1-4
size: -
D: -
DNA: TGTGCCAGCAGTTTACAAGGGGCTAATGAAAAACTGTTTTTT
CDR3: CASSLQGANEKLFF

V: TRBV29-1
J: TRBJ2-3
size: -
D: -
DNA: TGCAGCGTCCCCAGGAGGGGGGGCTCTACGCAGTATTTT
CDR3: CSVPRRGGSTQYF

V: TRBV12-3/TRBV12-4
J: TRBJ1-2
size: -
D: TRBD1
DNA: TGTGCCAGCAGCCGCGACAGGGGCAGCGGCTACACCTTC
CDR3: CASSRDRGSGYTF

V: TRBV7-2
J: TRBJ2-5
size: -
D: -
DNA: TGTGCCAGCAGCAAAACAATAGCAGAAGAGACCCAGTACTTC
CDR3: CASSKTIAEETQYF

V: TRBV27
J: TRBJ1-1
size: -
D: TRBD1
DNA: TGTGCCAGCAGTTGGACAGGTAACACTGAAGCTTTCTTT
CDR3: CASSWTGNTEAFF

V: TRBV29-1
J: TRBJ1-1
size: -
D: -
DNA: TGCAGCGTTGAATTTTCAGGGTTGGATGGTTTGGAAGCTTTCTTT
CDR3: CSVEFSGLDGLEAFF

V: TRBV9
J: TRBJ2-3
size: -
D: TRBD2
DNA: TGTGCCAGCAGCAAAACTAGCGGGGGGAGCACAGATACGCAGTATTTT
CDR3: CASSKTSGGSTDTQYF

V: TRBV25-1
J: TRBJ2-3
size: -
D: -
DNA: TGTGCCAGCAGCGGGGTGGGGACAGATACGCAGTATTTT
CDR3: CASSGVGTDTQYF

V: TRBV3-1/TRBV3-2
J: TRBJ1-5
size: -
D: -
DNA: TGTGCCAGCAGCCAAGACAGGGAGGAAGGGAATCAGCCCCAGCATTTT
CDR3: CASSQDREEGNQPQHF

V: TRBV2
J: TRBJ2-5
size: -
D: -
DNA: TGTGCCAGCAGTGTATTGACAGTTCAAGAGACCCAGTACTTC
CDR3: CASSVLTVQETQYF

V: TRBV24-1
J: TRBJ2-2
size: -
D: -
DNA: TGTGCCACCAGTGATTGGAGCACCGGGGAGCTGTTTTTT
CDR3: CATSDWSTGELFF

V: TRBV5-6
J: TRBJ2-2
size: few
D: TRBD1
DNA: TGTGCCAGCAGCTTGAGGACAGGGGGTCCCACCGGGGAGCTGTTTTTT
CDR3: CASSLRTGGPTGELFF

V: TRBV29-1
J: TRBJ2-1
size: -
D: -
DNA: TGCAGCGTGGAAAGAGGTCAGTTCAATGAGCAGTTCTTC
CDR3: CSVERGQFNEQFF

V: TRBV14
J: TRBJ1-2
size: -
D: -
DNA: TGTGCCAGCAGCCAAGAAGGTACAGGCTACTATGGCTACACCTTC
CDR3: CASSQEGTGYYGYTF

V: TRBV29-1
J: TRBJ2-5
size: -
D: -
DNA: TGCAGCGCCACACTGGAGTCATACGGGACCCAGTACTTC
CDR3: CSATLESYGTQYF

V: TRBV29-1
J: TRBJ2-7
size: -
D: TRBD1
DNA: TGCAGCGTTGTCCGGGGACAGGGGGACTACGAGCAGTACTTC
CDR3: CSVVRGQGDYEQYF